This TCR beta chain was sequenced during a study of control samples from healthy donors and cancer patients. The method was immunoSEQ multiplex PCR; TCRdb's version includes in-frame clones alone and lacks a portion of them. The table shows fewer than 250,000 clones, with 90% to 95% occurring only once. This CDR3 comprises 18 residues. The germline V gene has CDR1 SGHTS and CDR2 YDEGEE. The junction had 7 bases not matched to a gene; V was cut back by 0 bases and J by 1 base. Sequenced input: blood. This clonotype was sampled from a man aged 30 to 39 in good health. The rearrangement uses TRBV5-8 and TRBJ2-3; 11 nucleotides match TRBD2. DNA for the CDR3: TGTGCCAGCAGCTTGGATAGCGGGGGGGCCCTTCGCACAGATACGCAGTATTTT. Its protein product is CASSLDSGGALRTDTQYF. The full variable domain, in which reference TRBV5-8 and TRBJ2-3 provide the parts outside the CDR3, is EAGVTQSPTHLIKTRGQQATLRCSPISGHTSVYWYQQALGLGLQFLLWYDEGEERNRGNFPPRFSGRQFPNYSSELNVNALELEDSALYLCASSLDSGGALRTDTQYFGPGTRLTVL.